This TCR beta chain was identified in a study of T cell responses to AZD1222 COVID-19 vaccine. As for this clone: Its matching antigen is unknown.

Trimming removed 4 bases at V and 3 bases at J, with 12 bases between. This CDR3 contains 14 residues. Germline assignment: CDR1 SGHTA and CDR2 FQGTGA. This table comes from immunoSEQ multiplex PCR, and its TCRdb copy is limited to in-frame clones, with some not included. The sample lists fewer than 85,000 clones, roughly 87% occurring once. Study-wide findings and caveats: Baseline seropositivity characterized only a handful of AZD1222 recipients.

V gene TRBV7-3 combines with J gene TRBJ1-2; tentative D call: TRBD1 (5 bases). This clonotype was obtained from an adult who received the AZD1222 COVID-19 vaccine. The sequences come from peripheral blood, collected 28 days after the second AZD1222 dose. CDR3 in DNA: TGTGCCAGCAGCTCGACCGGACAAGACTATGGCTACACCTTC. It specifies CASSSTGQDYGYTF. Full variable domain (outside the CDR3, taken from reference TRBV7-3 and TRBJ1-2): GAGVSQTPSNKVTEKGKYVELRCDPISGHTALYWYRQSLGQGPEFLIYFQGTGAADDSGLPNDRFFAVRPEGSVSTLKIQRTERGDSAVYLCASSSTGQDYGYTFGSGTRLTVV.